A single TCR beta chain is shown here with its context. Its antigen is currently unknown. TCRdb itself ran the reads through MiXCR, one entry per CDR3 protein. Here the sample spans approximately 390,000 distinct CDR3 sequences, approximately 35% being singletons. This CDR3 contains 18 residues. The germline V gene has CDR1 SGHAT and CDR2 FQNNGV. J lost 6 bases, V lost 0 bases, and 13 bases had no gene match. This record belongs to a study of T cell repertoires in cytomegalovirus infection. Notes on the study in general: Public TCR beta family frequency separated CMV-and-HLA carriers, including in an independent cohort.

The chain is built from TRBV11-2 and TRBJ1-5; 8 bases are a match to TRBD1. This sequence was found in a human donor in good health (CMV status not recorded). Some clones in this sample may be carry-over from other donors' samples. This specimen was cultured PBMCs, taken from culture after CMV antigen stimulation. CDR3 nucleotide sequence: TGTGCCAGCAGCTTAGATTCGCCCGGCAGGGGGCATGGTCAGCCCCAGCATTTT. Protein: CASSLDSPGRGHGQPQHF.